Below, 14 T cell receptor beta chains from the same sample are listed, as sequenced in a study of T-cell memory formation after mild COVID-19. TCRdb used MiXCR to reprocess the 5' RACE reads, holding one entry per CDR3 protein. The table has around 390,000 distinct CDR3 sequences, about 16% seen once. Sequences were obtained from PBMCs or a T cell subset sorted from them (not recorded which). All receptors come from a man aged 18-30 years who had mild COVID-19 (a few samples of this study predate the infection). Cell type and time point are not known.

The J gene is TRBJ1-2, the V gene TRBV10-3; 7 bases agree with TRBD1. V gave up 5 bases and J gave up 4 bases; unmatched junction bases: 16. There are 17 residues in the CDR3. Germline V CDR1 and CDR2: ENHRY, SYGVKD. CDR3 nucleotides: TGTGCCATCAGTCACTTCGGACAGGCTATTTCCTCCTATGGCTACACCTTC. Protein: CAISHFGQAISSYGYTF.

This sequence joins TRBV6-2 or TRBV6-3 and TRBJ1-1; D remains ambiguous. Germline CDR1 reads MNHEY; CDR2 reads SVGEGT. This CDR3 spans 15 amino acids. V was trimmed by 2 bases and J by 8 bases, leaving 18 bases between them. Written as DNA, the CDR3 is TGTGCCAGCAGTTACCAGACTAGGGCCAGAAAAGAAGCTTTCTTT. This sequence encodes CASSYQTRARKEAFF.

This clonotype turned up a few times. This sequence joins TRBV5-1 and TRBJ2-3; possible D gene TRBD1, 5 bases. Germline CDR1 is SGHRS and CDR2 is YFSETQ. CDR3 size: 16 residues. The V and J ends lost 4 bases and 2 bases respectively, with 17 bases between them. The DNA of the CDR3 is TGCGCCAGCAGCGGTGGTCAAGGACACCTCACAGATACGCAGTATTTT. Its protein product is CASSGGQGHLTDTQYF.

This clonotype appeared a few times. As DNA, the CDR3 is TGTGCCAGCAGCTTAATTGTGGGCGGAGCGAATTACAATGAGCAGTTCTTC. This sequence encodes CASSLIVGGANYNEQFF. V usage is TRBV7-3 and J usage is TRBJ2-1; D is undetermined. Trimming took 1 base from V and 4 from J, leaving 17 bases between them. CDR1 SGHTA and CDR2 FQGTGA come from the germline V gene. This CDR3 has 17 residues.

The rearrangement joins TRBV7-9 to TRBJ2-2; a possible D gene is TRBD1 (5 bases). CDR3 size: 14 residues. Per germline, CDR1 SEHNR and CDR2 FQNEAQ (reference sequence). V was shortened by 2 bases and J by 6 bases, with 10 bases between the two germline ends. This CDR3 is CASSLTGQSGELFF. The CDR3 DNA sequence: TGTGCCAGCAGCTTAACAGGACAATCCGGGGAGCTGTTTTTT.

The sample holds a few counts of this clonotype. The CDR3 is CASNLQGRADTQYF. The CDR3 DNA follows: TGTGCCAGCAATCTACAGGGACGTGCAGATACGCAGTATTTT. The chain couples TRBV11-2 to TRBJ2-3; a possible D gene is TRBD1 (6 bases). This CDR3 spans 14 amino acids. Deletions cut 7 bases from V and 4 bases from J, with 15 bases between. CDR1 and CDR2 from the germline V gene are SGHAT and FQNNGV.

The J gene is TRBJ1-4, the V gene TRBV5-1; D possibly corresponds to TRBD1 (6 bases). Germline V gene lookup returns CDR1 SGHRS and CDR2 YFSETQ. CDR3 size: 15 residues. V lost 6 bases and J lost 6, with 18 bases in between. CDR3 DNA: TGCGCCAGCAAACCAGGGGACTCCCCGTATGAAAAACTGTTTTTT. This codes for CASKPGDSPYEKLFF.

The rearrangement uses TRBV7-9 and TRBJ2-5; D gene ambiguous. This CDR3 spans 13 amino acids. Trimming removed 5 bases at V and 7 bases at J, with 14 bases between. The germline V gene encodes CDR1 SEHNR and CDR2 FQNEAQ (reference sequence). CDR3 sequence reads: CASSLSTGGTQYF. The CDR3 nucleotides are TGTGCCAGCAGCCTCTCGACGGGCGGGACCCAGTACTTC.

The chain carries TRBV20-1 and TRBJ2-7; 11 bases are shared with TRBD1. V dropped 4 bases and J dropped 5; count of bases not matched to a gene: 4. Germline CDR1 DFQATT, CDR2 SNEGSKA (reference sequence). The CDR3 runs to 13 residues. The CDR3 DNA is TGCAGTGCTACGGACAGGGGGCAGGACGAGCAGTACTTC. Its translation: CSATDRGQDEQYF.

This rearrangement joins TRBV7-9 to TRBJ2-3; D perhaps matches TRBD1 (6 bases). The V gene's germline CDR1 is SEHNR and CDR2 FQNEAQ (reference sequence). The germline V and J ends were trimmed by 6 bases and 6 bases, with 16 bases remaining between them. The CDR3 contains 14 residues. The CDR3 bases are TGTGCCAGCAGAAAGGGGCAGGGGATGGATACGCAGTATTTT. It encodes CASRKGQGMDTQYF.

This clonotype was picked up a small number of times. The chain links TRBV12-3 or TRBV12-4 to TRBJ1-5, with 9 bases lining up with TRBD1. V lost 5 bases, J lost 6 bases, and 8 bases stayed unmatched. The CDR3 runs to 15 residues. The CDR3 sequence is CASSRSGTGTQPQHF. CDR3 nucleotide sequence: TGTGCCAGCAGTCGTTCCGGGACAGGGACTCAGCCCCAGCATTTT.

This clonotype was counted a few times. The chain combines TRBV5-1 with TRBJ2-7; D gene unclear. Germline CDR1 is SGHRS and CDR2 is YFSETQ. The CDR3 contains 13 residues. V lost 4 bases to trimming and J lost 4 bases, with 12 bases between them. CDR3 in amino acids: CASSPDGGYEQYV. The CDR3 DNA follows: TGCGCCAGCAGCCCGGACGGTGGGTACGAGCAGTACGTC.

This clonotype showed up just a few times. The chain couples TRBV6-5 to TRBJ1-6, with no clear D. The germline V and J ends were trimmed by 3 bases and 7 bases, with 13 bases remaining between them. The CDR3 loop spans 15 amino acids. CDR1 MNHEY and CDR2 SVGAGI come from the germline V gene. The CDR3 sequence: CASSYTATRNSPLHF. The CDR3 DNA is TGTGCCAGCAGTTATACGGCAACAAGGAATTCACCCCTCCACTTT.

This clonotype was seen repeatedly, ten times or more. The gene calls are TRBV2 and TRBJ1-6; D unclear. The germline V and J ends were trimmed by 6 bases and 7 bases, with 4 bases remaining between them. CDR3 length: 11 residues. Germline lookup yields CDR1 SNHLY and CDR2 FYNNEI. The CDR3 nucleotides are TGTGCCAGCAGGGGAAATTCACCCCTCCACTTT. Translation gives CASRGNSPLHF.